This T cell receptor beta chain is drawn from a study of T cells after yellow fever vaccination. TCRdb re-derived calls from the 5' RACE reads in MiXCR, one entry per CDR3 protein. The sample lists under 250,000 distinct CDR3 sequences; 6.9% were seen once. Notes on the study in general: Within FACS-sorted repertoires, abundant clonotypes contaminating from the bulk population could be present. A secondary response was less intense yet reached its peak sooner, at day 5 versus 15. Once the booster was given, most primary-vaccination clones reappeared, at just under 98% for CD4 and roughly 91% for CD8.

Notes on this clonotype: The antigen remains undetermined.

This CDR3 spans 14 amino acids. The germline CDR1 and CDR2 sequences are DFQATT and SNEGSKA (reference sequence). Trimming removed 5 bases at V and 8 bases at J, with 19 bases between. The clonotype originates from a man aged 25 to 40 who received the YFV17D yellow fever vaccine. The sequenced sample was CD4+ T cells sorted from PBMCs, obtained 15 days after the yellow fever booster vaccination. V and J are TRBV20-1 and TRBJ2-1; a possible D gene is TRBD1 (7 bases). The DNA of the CDR3 is TGCAGTGCTCCTAGACAGGGACTTCTTTATGAGCAGTTCTTC. Translation: CSAPRQGLLYEQFF.